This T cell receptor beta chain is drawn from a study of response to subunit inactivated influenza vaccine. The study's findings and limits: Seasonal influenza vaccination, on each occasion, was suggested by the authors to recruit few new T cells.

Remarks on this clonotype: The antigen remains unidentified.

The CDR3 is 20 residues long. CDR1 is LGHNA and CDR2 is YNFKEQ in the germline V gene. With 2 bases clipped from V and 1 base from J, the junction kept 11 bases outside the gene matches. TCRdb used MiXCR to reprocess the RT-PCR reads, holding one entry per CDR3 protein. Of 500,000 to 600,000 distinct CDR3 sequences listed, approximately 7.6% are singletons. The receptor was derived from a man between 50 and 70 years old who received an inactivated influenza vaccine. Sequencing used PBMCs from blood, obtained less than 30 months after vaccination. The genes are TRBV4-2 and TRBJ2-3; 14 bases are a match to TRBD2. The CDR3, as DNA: TGTGCCAGCAGCCAACTGGGACTAGCGGGAGAAGGGGAGGGCACAGATACGCAGTATTTT. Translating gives CASSQLGLAGEGEGTDTQYF.